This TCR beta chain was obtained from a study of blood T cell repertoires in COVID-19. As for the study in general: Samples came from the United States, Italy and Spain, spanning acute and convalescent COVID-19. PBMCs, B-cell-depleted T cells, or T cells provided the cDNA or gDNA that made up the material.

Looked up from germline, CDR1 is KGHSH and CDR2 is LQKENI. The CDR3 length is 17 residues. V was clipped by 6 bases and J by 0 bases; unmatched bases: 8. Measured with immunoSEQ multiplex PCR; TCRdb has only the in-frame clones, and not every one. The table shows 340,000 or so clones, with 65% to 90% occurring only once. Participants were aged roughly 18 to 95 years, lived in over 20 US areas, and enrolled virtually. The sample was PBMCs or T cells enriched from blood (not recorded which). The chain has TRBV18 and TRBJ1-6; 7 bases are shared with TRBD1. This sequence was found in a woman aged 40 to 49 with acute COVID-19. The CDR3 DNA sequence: TGTGCCAGCTCGCCTGCGGGACAGAGCTCCTATAATTCACCCCTCCACTTT. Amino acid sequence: CASSPAGQSSYNSPLHF.